The clone carrying this TCR beta chain was recorded a few times. The antigen remains undetermined. As for time point: newly diagnosed GD, antithyroid drugs for less than 3 months. Isolated PBMC RNA provided the starting material for the TCR library. This specimen comes from a study of regulatory T cells in long-lasting Graves disease. Study observations and caveats: Persistent Graves' patients had lower TCR diversity than newly diagnosed ones.

The CDR3 has 13 amino acids. Germline assignment: CDR1 SQVTM and CDR2 ANQGSEA. Losses at the gene ends were 4 bases for V and 4 bases for J; bases not matched to a gene: 6. Construction of the TCR beta libraries employed iRepertoire HTBI primers in conjunction with Arm-PCR of CDR3 regions. TCRdb ran MiXCR on the multiplex PCR reads and lists one entry per CDR3 protein. This repertoire shows around 420,000 distinct CDR3 sequences, approximately 15% found once; its top ten account for approximately 7.6%. A further study also used this sample, focusing on T cells in Graves' hyperthyroidism and ophthalmopathy. Per that paper: Among the patients, aged 18 to 65, hyperthyroidism was newly diagnosed and had lasted under 2 months. Peripheral blood also featured most of the thyroid clonotypes expanded above 0.001. Ophthalmopathy got predicted by the model a median approximately 6.3 months before its onset.

V gene TRBV29-1 combines with J gene TRBJ2-7, with TRBD1 identical over 8 bases. The sample in question was peripheral blood mononuclear cells (PBMCs), obtained at new diagnosis, from a patient treated with antithyroid drugs. The sequence was collected from a woman in her 40s with Graves disease. CDR3 in amino acids: CSVVAGGLYEQYF. The CDR3 nucleotides read TGCAGCGTTGTCGCAGGGGGCTTATACGAGCAGTACTTC.